What follows are 25 T cell receptor beta chains derived from one specimen sequenced in a study of blood T cells in healthy people across ages. For the second PCR, which ran for about 7 to 12 cycles, a sample-barcoded 5' primer and a J-beta primer mix were used. TCRdb used MiXCR to reprocess the 5' RACE reads, holding one entry per CDR3 protein. The top ten clones hold about 6.7% of a sample with about 1.4 million distinct CDR3 sequences, 55% to 75% of them seen once. Sequenced material: blood. The receptor source for this set is a young man in good health.

The rearrangement joins TRBV6-1 to TRBJ1-2, with a possible D match to TRBD1 (5 bases). The V end lost 11 bases, the J end lost 6 bases, and 28 bases lay between the germline ends. The CDR3 sequence is 16 residues long. CDR1 is MNHNS, CDR2 SASEGT, per germline. As DNA, the CDR3 is TGTGCCGGCGCCCTTGACAGTAACCAAAGGAGGAATGGCTACACCTTC. Translating gives CAGALDSNQRRNGYTF.

The sample holds a few counts of this clonotype. The chain combines TRBV4-1 with TRBJ2-7; D gene uncertain. The germline V and J ends were trimmed by 0 bases and 6 bases, with 12 bases remaining between them. The CDR3 loop spans 14 amino acids. CDR1 is MGHRA, CDR2 YSYEKL, per germline. CDR3 residues: CASSQDRRIVEQYF. The DNA for the CDR3 is TGCGCCAGCAGCCAAGATCGGCGGATCGTCGAGCAGTACTTC.

This sequence joins TRBV4-1 and TRBJ2-7; TRBD2 is a possible D gene (7 bases). The CDR3 covers 15 residues. V was cut by 4 bases and J by 1 base, with 14 bases left in between. The germline V gene has CDR1 MGHRA and CDR2 YSYEKL. Here the CDR3 DNA reads TGCGCCAGCAGCCCAGGGGAGGGACTTTCCTACGAGCAGTACTTC. This codes for CASSPGEGLSYEQYF.

The chain combines TRBV20-1 with TRBJ1-2, with unresolved D. CDR1 and CDR2 from the germline V gene are DFQATT and SNEGSKA (reference sequence). The CDR3 runs to 13 residues. V dropped 5 bases and J dropped 6 bases, with 16 bases sitting between them. Here the CDR3 DNA reads TGCAGTGCTCCGGGTGGTACCGCGGATGGCTACACCTTC. Amino acids: CSAPGGTADGYTF.

This chain links TRBV4-3 with TRBJ1-5, with unresolved D. The CDR3 length is 14 residues. Germline CDR1 is LGHNA and CDR2 is YSLEER. The V end was cut by 0 bases, the J end by 6 bases, with 9 bases between. CDR3 residues: CASSQDRRFQPQHF. The CDR3 DNA reads TGCGCCAGCAGCCAAGATCGCCGTTTTCAGCCCCAGCATTTT.

This chain connects TRBV24-1 to TRBJ2-1, with a weak D call TRBD1 (6 bases). From germline, CDR1 is KGHDR and CDR2 SFDVKD. The V gene lost 4 bases and the J gene lost 8 bases, with 17 bases spanning the gap. This CDR3 has 15 amino acids. CDR3 residues: CATSERQGLWDEQFF. The CDR3 DNA follows: TGTGCCACCAGTGAACGGCAGGGGCTGTGGGATGAGCAGTTCTTC.

This chain uses TRBV6-6 with TRBJ2-2; D not certain. This CDR3 has 12 residues. Trimming removed 5 bases at V and 7 bases at J, with 8 bases between. Germline V gene lookup returns CDR1 MNHNY and CDR2 SVGAGI (reference sequence). The CDR3 protein is CASSPDGGELFF. CDR3 sequence (DNA): TGTGCCAGCAGTCCAGACGGCGGGGAGCTGTTTTTT.

The V and J genes are TRBV12-3 or TRBV12-4 and TRBJ2-7; D gene uncertain. The CDR3 totals 14 residues. V was pared by 6 bases and J by 4 bases, with 16 bases between. CDR3 sequence (DNA): TGTGCCAGCAGCCCCGACTTGGGCGGATACGAGCAGTACTTC. Protein product: CASSPDLGGYEQYF.

This clonotype was detected only a few times. The chain uses TRBV15 and TRBJ2-3; D uncertain. Germline V gene sequence: CDR1 LNHNV, CDR2 YYDKDF (reference sequence). The CDR3 has 12 amino acids. V gave up 1 base and J gave up 5 bases, with 4 bases separating them. The CDR3 loop reads CATSRAGDTQYF. CDR3 nucleotides: TGTGCCACCAGCAGAGCGGGAGATACGCAGTATTTT.

J is TRBJ2-3 and V is TRBV5-4; D may be TRBD1 or TRBD2 (6 bases each). Germline CDR1 and CDR2: SGHNT and YYREEE (reference sequence). The V end lost 6 bases, the J end lost 1 base, and 15 bases lay between the germline ends. The CDR3 length is 15 residues. The CDR3 sequence is CASIHGGPGTDTQYF. CDR3 bases: TGTGCCAGCATCCACGGGGGCCCCGGCACAGATACGCAGTATTTT.

The chain links TRBV20-1 to TRBJ2-7, with no clear D. The germline V gene encodes CDR1 DFQATT and CDR2 SNEGSKA (reference sequence). Between the trimmed V and J ends, which lost 0 bases and 0 bases, there was a span of 9 bases. The CDR3 extends over 14 amino acids. This CDR3 is CSARDQWSSYEQYF. The CDR3 DNA follows: TGCAGTGCTAGAGATCAATGGAGCTCCTACGAGCAGTACTTC.

The chain joins TRBV4-2 to TRBJ2-1; 7 nucleotides align to TRBD2. Germline CDR1 is LGHNA and CDR2 is YNFKEQ. V was pared by 8 bases and J by 5 bases, with 6 bases of the junction left unmatched. The CDR3 is made up of 13 amino acids. The CDR3 nucleotides read TGTGCCAGCGGCCTAGCGGCCAACAATGAGCAGTTCTTC. It encodes CASGLAANNEQFF.

The chain is built from TRBV27 and TRBJ2-3, with D unclear. Germline V gives CDR1 MNHEY, CDR2 SMNVEV (reference sequence). This CDR3 has 19 residues. V dropped 6 bases and J dropped 2 bases, with 27 bases sitting between them. The CDR3 sequence: CASSPRRYLKGNLTDTQYF. The DNA for the CDR3 is TGTGCCAGCAGCCCTCGTCGGTATCTGAAGGGAAACCTCACAGATACGCAGTATTTT.

A remark on this clonotype: The junction departs from germline at one end; a sequencing error may be responsible. The chain recombines TRBV29-1 with TRBJ2-7, with unresolved D. The CDR3 is 14 amino acids. CDR1 SQVTM and CDR2 ANQGSEA come from the germline V gene. CDR3: CGVELFGINYEQYF. For the CDR3, the DNA is TGCGGCGTTGAACTTTTTGGAATTAACTACGAGCAGTACTTC.

V usage is TRBV4-3 and J usage is TRBJ1-4, with D hard to call. V gave up 0 bases and J gave up 8 bases, with 16 bases separating them. Looked up from germline, CDR1 is LGHNA and CDR2 is YSLEER. The CDR3 spans 16 residues. The CDR3 loop is CASSQDHSISGEKLFF. The CDR3 region has the DNA TGCGCCAGCAGCCAAGATCATAGTATTTCCGGGGAAAAACTGTTTTTT.

This clonotype was picked up a small number of times. The chain couples TRBV7-9 to TRBJ2-1, with D tentatively TRBD2 (5 bases). The J call may not be correct, given that the DNA end is closer to TRBJ2-7. The CDR3 loop spans 13 amino acids. The germline CDR1 and CDR2 sequences are SEHNR and FQNEAQ (reference sequence). Written as DNA, the CDR3 is TGTGCCAGCAGCTTAGCACCAGCGGAGGAGCAGTACTTC. This codes for CASSLAPAEEQYF.

The DNA of the CDR3 is TGTGCCAGCAGAGACCGGGAGGGCTACGAGCAGTACTTC. Protein: CASRDREGYEQYF. The chain couples TRBV2 to TRBJ2-7; 8 bases match TRBD2. CDR3 length equals 13 residues. V was clipped by 6 bases and J by 3 bases; unmatched bases: 4. Looked up from germline, CDR1 is SNHLY and CDR2 is FYNNEI.

The chain employs TRBV21-1 and TRBJ2-6. TRBV21-1 corresponds to a pseudogene. The CDR3 length is 13 residues. The CDR3 DNA reads as TGTGCCAACCCAGGGTTGGGGTCCAACGTCCTGACTTTC. Translated, it gives CANPGLGSNVLTF.

This sequence joins TRBV20-1 and TRBJ2-1, with D hard to call. V lost 1 base and J lost 9, with 16 bases in between. The germline gives CDR1 DFQATT, CDR2 SNEGSKA (reference sequence). The CDR3 runs to 14 residues. The CDR3 DNA is TGCAGTGCTAGAGGGATTCCTCCGCTGGGTGAGCAGTTCTTC. Its protein is CSARGIPPLGEQFF.

The chain joins TRBV7-9 to TRBJ2-2; TRBD1 is a possible D gene (5 bases). The CDR3 contains 12 residues. Germline V gene data show CDR1 as SEHNR and CDR2 as FQNEAQ (reference sequence). Trimming pared 6 bases from V and 4 bases from J, leaving 6 bases between. DNA for the CDR3: TGTGCCAGCAGACAGGTCACCGGGGAGCTGTTTTTT. Translated: CASRQVTGELFF. Full variable domain (remainder filled in from reference TRBV7-9 and TRBJ2-2): DTGVSQNPRHKITKRGQNVTFRCDPISEHNRLYWYRQTLGQGPEFLTYFQNEAQLEKSRLLSDRFSAERPKGSFSTLEIQRTEQGDSAMYLCASRQVTGELFFGEGSRLTVL.

The chain carries TRBV4-1 and TRBJ1-5; D remains unclear. The germline V and J ends were trimmed by 0 bases and 2 bases, with 17 bases remaining between them. The germline V gene encodes CDR1 MGHRA and CDR2 YSYEKL. The CDR3 is 18 amino acids. The CDR3 region is CASSQDGNEPLGNQPQHF. CDR3 coding DNA: TGCGCCAGCAGCCAAGACGGAAACGAACCCTTGGGCAATCAGCCCCAGCATTTT.

This chain uses TRBV4-3 with TRBJ2-3; no reliable D call. Trimming removed 0 bases from V and 6 bases from J, with 10 bases in between. The germline V gene has CDR1 LGHNA and CDR2 YSLEER. The CDR3 sequence is 14 residues long. The CDR3 DNA sequence: TGCGCCAGCAGCCAAGATAGGCGAGGCGATACGCAGTATTTT. Its translation: CASSQDRRGDTQYF.

The V and J genes are TRBV10-3 and TRBJ2-5; TRBD2 aligns across 9 bases. V lost 4 bases, J lost 6 bases, and 6 bases stayed unmatched. This CDR3 is built from 14 residues. CDR1 is ENHRY and CDR2 is SYGVKD in the germline V gene. The CDR3 protein is CAISGVGLAKTQYF. As DNA, the CDR3 is TGTGCCATCAGTGGGGTGGGACTAGCTAAGACCCAGTACTTC.

This clonotype was recorded a few times. The chain employs TRBV20-1 and TRBJ2-7; D gene unclear. Germline CDR1 and CDR2: DFQATT and SNEGSKA (reference sequence). V shed 0 bases and J shed 4 bases, with 16 bases lying between them. The CDR3 contains 15 residues. This CDR3 reads CSAREARRALYEQYF. The CDR3 DNA reads TGCAGTGCTAGAGAGGCCCGTAGGGCTCTTTACGAGCAGTACTTC.

This clonotype was recorded a few times. The chain employs TRBV29-1 and TRBJ2-7; tentative D call: TRBD2 (6 bases). With 6 bases removed from V and 7 bases from J, the gap between germline ends came to 16 bases. The CDR3 extends over 12 amino acids. Germline values: CDR1 SQVTM, CDR2 ANQGSEA. This CDR3 is CSVIRDLDEQYF. The CDR3 region has the DNA TGCAGCGTGATTCGGGACTTAGATGAGCAGTACTTC.